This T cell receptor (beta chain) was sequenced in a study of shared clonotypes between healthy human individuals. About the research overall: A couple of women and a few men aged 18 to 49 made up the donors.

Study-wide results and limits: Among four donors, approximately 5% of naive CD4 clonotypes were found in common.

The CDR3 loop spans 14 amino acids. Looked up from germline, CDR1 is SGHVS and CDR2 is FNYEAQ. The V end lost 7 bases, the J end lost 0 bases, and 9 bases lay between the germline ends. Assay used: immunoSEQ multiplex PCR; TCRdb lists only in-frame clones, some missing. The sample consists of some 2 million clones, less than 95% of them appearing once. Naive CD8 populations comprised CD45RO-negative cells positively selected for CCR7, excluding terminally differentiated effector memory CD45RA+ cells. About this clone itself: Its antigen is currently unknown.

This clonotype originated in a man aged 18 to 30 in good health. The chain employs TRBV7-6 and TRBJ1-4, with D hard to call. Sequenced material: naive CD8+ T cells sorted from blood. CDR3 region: CASTKGATNEKLFF. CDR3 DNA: TGTGCCAGCACCAAGGGTGCAACTAATGAAAAACTGTTTTTT.